Below are 28 T cell receptor beta chains sequenced from a single sample in a study of cytomegalovirus exposure and HLA in healthy donors. The primer mix had 60 Vbeta and 13 Jbeta primers. TCRdb's copy holds only in-frame clones and misses some; the assay was immunoSEQ multiplex PCR. The sample includes about 170,000 clones, 65% to 85% of them seen just once. Sample: PBMCs. The receptors here all came from a man aged 35 to 55 in good health and CMV-seropositive.

The V gene is TRBV30, the J gene TRBJ2-2; 7 bases align to TRBD1. After removal of 1 base from V and 0 bases from J, the junction contained 8 bases not matched to a gene. The CDR3 length is 17 residues. CDR1 is GTSNPN, CDR2 SVGIG, per germline (reference sequence). The CDR3 spells CAWSEGWGTANTGELFF. DNA of the CDR3: TGTGCCTGGAGTGAGGGGTGGGGGACAGCGAACACCGGGGAGCTGTTTTTT.

This clone was found once. The CDR3 DNA is TGTGCCAGCAGCTTTGGCGTAGCGGCGGATACGCAGTATTTT. As protein: CASSFGVAADTQYF. This chain connects TRBV7-3 to TRBJ2-3, with a weak D call TRBD2 (6 bases). V shed 3 bases and J shed 6 bases, with 13 bases lying between them. This CDR3 has 14 amino acids. Per the germline V gene, CDR1 is SGHTA and CDR2 is FQGTGA. The entire variable domain, with the rest obtained from reference TRBV7-3 and TRBJ2-3, is as follows: GAGVSQTPSNKVTEKGKYVELRCDPISGHTALYWYRQSLGQGPEFLIYFQGTGAADDSGLPNDRFFAVRPEGSVSTLKIQRTERGDSAVYLCASSFGVAADTQYFGPGTRLTVL.

The genes are TRBV5-1 and TRBJ2-5, with TRBD2 matching over 7 bases. Germline V gives CDR1 SGHRS, CDR2 YFSETQ. The CDR3 loop spans 14 amino acids. Germline trimming cut 4 bases from V and 5 bases from J; bases unmatched to any gene: 8. In DNA, the CDR3 is TGCGCCAGCAGCCTCAGCGGGGCGGGGGAGACCCAGTACTTC. Translating gives CASSLSGAGETQYF.

The genes are TRBV7-9 and TRBJ2-5; possible D gene TRBD2, 5 bases. Trimming removed 2 bases at V and 11 bases at J, with 18 bases between. Germline CDR1 SEHNR, CDR2 FQNEAQ (reference sequence). This CDR3 spans 14 amino acids. The CDR3 is CASSLMSSLGEQYF. The CDR3 nucleotides read TGTGCCAGCAGCTTAATGTCCTCTCTCGGGGAGCAGTACTTC.

The gene calls are TRBV6-1 and TRBJ1-3; TRBD1 matches at 9 bases. This CDR3 has 17 residues. V dropped 3 bases and J dropped 4; count of bases not matched to a gene: 10. Germline values: CDR1 MNHNS, CDR2 SASEGT. CDR3 bases: TGTGCCAGCAGTGACTTTATGGGGGGGACAGGGGGAAACACCATATATTTT. Its protein is CASSDFMGGTGGNTIYF.

This clone was detected once. The gene calls are TRBV25-1 and TRBJ2-1; 7 bases fit TRBD1. J gave up 8 bases and V 2 bases, and 9 bases lay outside the gene matches. CDR3 size: 15 residues. Germline lookup yields CDR1 MGHDK and CDR2 SYGVNS. The CDR3: CASSEEGQFVDEQFF. The CDR3 bases are TGTGCCAGCAGTGAAGAGGGACAGTTTGTGGATGAGCAGTTCTTC.

The chain has TRBV7-9 and TRBJ1-4, with no clear D. The CDR3 covers 17 residues. CDR1 and CDR2 from the germline V gene are SEHNR and FQNEAQ (reference sequence). Trimming removed 4 bases at V and 7 bases at J, with 22 bases between. CDR3 amino acids: CASSSPPGSPAVEKLFF. In DNA, the CDR3 is TGTGCCAGCAGCTCTCCTCCGGGGAGTCCCGCGGTTGAAAAACTGTTTTTT. The full variable domain, its missing parts supplied by reference TRBV7-9 and TRBJ1-4, is DTGVSQNPRHKITKRGQNVTFRCDPISEHNRLYWYRQTLGQGPEFLTYFQNEAQLEKSRLLSDRFSAERPKGSFSTLEIQRTEQGDSAMYLCASSSPPGSPAVEKLFFGSGTQLSVL.

J is TRBJ2-7 and V is TRBV5-1; D may be TRBD1 (6 bases). V was pared by 4 bases and J by 3 bases, with 14 bases between. There are 14 residues in the CDR3. Germline lookup yields CDR1 SGHRS and CDR2 YFSETQ. This CDR3 reads CASSLGTKSYEQYF. The CDR3, as DNA: TGCGCCAGCAGCCTAGGGACAAAGAGCTACGAGCAGTACTTC.

The chain is built from TRBV4-2 and TRBJ2-7, with TRBD1 as a possible D gene (5 bases). Germline values: CDR1 LGHNA, CDR2 YNFKEQ. The CDR3 runs 16 residues. The V gene lost 0 bases and the J gene lost 9 bases, with 21 bases spanning the gap. CDR3 residues: CASSQDRAARAGGQYF. CDR3 in DNA: TGTGCCAGCAGCCAAGATAGGGCCGCCAGGGCCGGCGGGCAGTACTTC.

The chain carries TRBV7-2 and TRBJ1-5, with a weak D call TRBD1 (5 bases). The germline CDR1 and CDR2 sequences are SGHTA and FQGNSA. The V and J ends lost 3 bases and 6 bases respectively, with 12 bases between them. The CDR3 loop spans 14 amino acids. Written as DNA, the CDR3 is TGTGCCAGCAGCTTCGGAGGGGCCGGTCAGCCCCAGCATTTT. Protein sequence: CASSFGGAGQPQHF.

The chain is built from TRBV19 and TRBJ2-1, with TRBD1 matching 8 bases. There are 12 residues in the CDR3. Germline V lookup: CDR1 LNHDA, CDR2 SQIVND (reference sequence). V lost 6 bases and J lost 8; bases outside the gene matches: 3. The CDR3, as DNA: TGTGCCAGTAGCCCAGGGGGCGATGAGCAGTTCTTC. This gives the protein CASSPGGDEQFF.

Within the sample, this clone is medium-sized. The V and J genes are TRBV6-5 and TRBJ1-2; D not resolved. Germline CDR1 reads MNHEY; CDR2 reads SVGAGI. V lost 6 bases and J lost 6, with 20 bases in between. The CDR3 is 15 residues long. CDR3 DNA: TGTGCCAGCAGGCCCCCAGGTCGCACCATGGATGGCTACACCTTC. Protein: CASRPPGRTMDGYTF.

The J gene is TRBJ1-2, the V gene TRBV25-1; 9 positions match TRBD1. The CDR3 loop spans 16 amino acids. V gave up 5 bases and J gave up 6 bases; unmatched junction bases: 13. Germline loops: CDR1 MGHDK, CDR2 SYGVNS. This CDR3 is CASSPQGAHWPDGYTF. CDR3 sequence (DNA): TGTGCCAGCAGTCCACAGGGGGCGCATTGGCCGGATGGCTACACCTTC.

This clone was recorded once. The chain recombines TRBV5-1 with TRBJ2-5; 10 bases agree with TRBD1. The CDR3 contains 16 residues. With 1 base clipped from V and 4 bases from J, the junction kept 7 bases outside the gene matches. Germline lookup yields CDR1 SGHRS and CDR2 YFSETQ. CDR3 protein: CASSLRVTGGGETQYF. The CDR3 region has the DNA TGCGCCAGCAGCTTGCGCGTGACAGGGGGCGGAGAGACCCAGTACTTC.

CDR3 sequence: CASSQVPPTVGNEKLFF. The CDR3 DNA reads as TGCGCCAGCAGCCAAGTCCCCCCGACAGTCGGTAATGAAAAACTGTTTTTT. This chain links TRBV4-3 with TRBJ1-4; tentatively, D is TRBD1 (5 bases). CDR3 length: 17 amino acids. V lost 1 base and J 4 bases, leaving 16 bases between the germline ends. Per the germline V gene, CDR1 is LGHNA and CDR2 is YSLEER.

The V gene is TRBV18, the J gene TRBJ2-4; 9 nucleotides match TRBD2. Per the germline V gene, CDR1 is KGHSH and CDR2 is LQKENI. This CDR3 has 16 amino acids. The ends lost 3 bases at V and 2 bases at J; junction bases unmatched: 5. The CDR3 here is CASSPQRGATKNIQYF. The DNA for the CDR3 is TGTGCCAGCTCACCCCAGCGGGGGGCGACCAAAAACATTCAGTACTTC.

This clone has only one observation. The chain links TRBV9 to TRBJ1-2, with D hard to call. The V end was cut by 3 bases, the J end by 7 bases, with 7 bases between. The CDR3 sequence is 11 residues long. The germline CDR1 and CDR2 sequences are SGDLS and YYNGEE. The CDR3 loop reads CASSANTGYTF. The CDR3 DNA sequence: TGTGCCAGCAGCGCGAACACTGGCTACACCTTC.

As to this clone: Other DNA variants within this sample encode the same CDR3. The chain joins TRBV27 to TRBJ1-5; D is unresolved. CDR3 length: 14 residues. The V end lost 6 bases, the J end lost 2 bases, and 11 bases lay between the germline ends. In germline, CDR1 is MNHEY, CDR2 SMNVEV (reference sequence). For the CDR3, the DNA is TGTGCCAGCAGCCTGGGCGGGGGCAATCAGCCCCAGCATTTT. Translation gives CASSLGGGNQPQHF.

This chain joins TRBV7-6 and TRBJ1-1; tentatively, D is TRBD1 (6 bases). The V gene's germline CDR1 is SGHVS and CDR2 FNYEAQ. The CDR3 extends over 14 amino acids. Trimming took off 0 bases at V and 4 bases at J, with 9 bases between the two ends. Here the CDR3 DNA reads TGTGCCAGCAGCTTAGCGGGAGGGGGCACTGAAGCTTTCTTT. Its translation: CASSLAGGGTEAFF.

This clone showed up just a few times. The CDR3 nucleotides are TGTGCCAGCAGCCAAGATGCGGGGGGGTCCTCTTGGGGCTACACCTTC. This gives the protein CASSQDAGGSSWGYTF. The V call is TRBV4-2, the J call TRBJ1-2, with D possibly TRBD1 on 5 matching bases. The CDR3 length is 16 residues. Deletions cut 0 bases from V and 8 bases from J, with 19 bases between. Germline V gene lookup returns CDR1 LGHNA and CDR2 YNFKEQ.

This clone was counted only a few times. This chain links TRBV19 with TRBJ2-5; no clear D. The J call may be incorrect, as the DNA end agrees better with TRBJ2-7. CDR1 is LNHDA, CDR2 SQIVND, per germline (reference sequence). This CDR3 has 14 amino acids. CDR3 in DNA: TGTGCCAGTAGTATTTCCGGTAGCTCCTACGAGCAGTACTTC. It specifies CASSISGSSYEQYF.

This clone was observed a few times. The chain employs TRBV7-2 and TRBJ1-1, with a tentative D call TRBD1 (5 bases). This CDR3 region has 13 residues. Trimming pared 5 bases from V and 10 bases from J, leaving 17 bases between. Germline CDR1 reads SGHTA; CDR2 reads FQGNSA. The CDR3 is CASSPGRGMAAFF. DNA for the CDR3: TGTGCCAGCAGCCCTGGGCGGGGGATGGCAGCTTTCTTT. Full variable domain (remainder filled in from reference TRBV7-2 and TRBJ1-1): GAGVSQSPSNKVTEKGKDVELRCDPISGHTALYWYRQSLGQGLEFLIYFQGNSAPDKSGLPSDRFSAERTGGSVSTLTIQRTQQEDSAVYLCASSPGRGMAAFFGQGTRLTVV.

This chain uses TRBV9 with TRBJ2-7; 8 nucleotides line up with TRBD1. This CDR3 has 15 amino acids. Germline V gene lookup returns CDR1 SGDLS and CDR2 YYNGEE. The junction had 8 bases not matched to a gene; V was cut back by 3 bases and J by 3 bases. CDR3 protein: CASSAREGQDYEQYF. Written as DNA, the CDR3 is TGTGCCAGCAGCGCGAGAGAGGGACAGGACTACGAGCAGTACTTC.

The chain recombines TRBV9 with TRBJ1-1; D unresolved. The CDR3 extends over 14 amino acids. Trimming stripped 1 base from V and 8 bases from J, with 15 bases between. Germline CDR1 SGDLS, CDR2 YYNGEE. Here the CDR3 DNA reads TGTGCCAGCAGCGTAAGTTTAGCGGGATCCGAAGCTTTCTTT. This codes for CASSVSLAGSEAFF.

The chain combines TRBV27 with TRBJ2-6; possibly TRBD1 for D (5 bases). The CDR3 is 16 amino acids. Germline CDR1 MNHEY, CDR2 SMNVEV (reference sequence). Trimming took 5 bases from V and 0 from J, leaving 11 bases between them. Written as DNA, the CDR3 is TGTGCCAGCAGTAAAGGGGTCCCCTCTGGGGCCAACGTCCTGACTTTC. It specifies CASSKGVPSGANVLTF.

The count of this clone is one. CDR3 amino acids: CASSQDSRGGTDTQYF. DNA of the CDR3: TGCGCCAGCAGCCAAGACTCCCGCGGGGGCACAGATACGCAGTATTTT. The rearrangement uses TRBV4-3 and TRBJ2-3, with D possibly matching TRBD2 (6 bases). With 0 bases removed from V and 1 base from J, the gap between germline ends came to 11 bases. There are 16 residues in the CDR3. In germline, CDR1 is LGHNA, CDR2 YSLEER.

This clone has only a few counts. This chain connects TRBV4-3 to TRBJ1-2, with no clear D. The V gene lost 3 bases and the J gene lost 0 bases, with 8 bases spanning the gap. The CDR3 consists of 14 residues. The germline V gene encodes CDR1 LGHNA and CDR2 YSLEER. DNA for the CDR3: TGCGCCAGCAGCCATGGGAGAGCTAACTATGGCTACACCTTC. Amino acid sequence: CASSHGRANYGYTF.

The chain links TRBV11-2 to TRBJ1-5, with 9 bases aligning to TRBD1. This CDR3 has 14 amino acids. The germline V gene encodes CDR1 SGHAT and CDR2 FQNNGV. With 1 base clipped from V and 8 bases from J, the junction kept 3 bases outside the gene matches. CDR3 residues: CASSLAGQGKPQHF. As DNA, the CDR3 is TGTGCCAGCAGCTTAGCGGGACAGGGAAAGCCCCAGCATTTT.